The TCR beta chain under discussion was sequenced for a study of technical replicates of blood from several donors. Germline CDR1 is MGHDK and CDR2 is SYGVNS. Trimming took 3 bases from V and 2 from J; bases not matched to a gene: 9. The CDR3 runs to 17 residues. TCRdb's table, derived via immunoSEQ multiplex PCR, lists solely in-frame clones and lacks some. The data contain over 80,000 clones, approximately 96% of them singletons. The sequenced sample consisted of T cells isolated from PBMCs. The J gene is TRBJ2-5, the V gene TRBV25-1; 10 bases are shared with TRBD1. The sequence was collected from a human donor in good health. The CDR3 DNA is TGTGCCAGCAGTGACCTGTCTGACAGGGGGCTACAAGAGACCCAGTACTTC. Amino acid sequence: CASSDLSDRGLQETQYF.